The sequence of this T cell receptor (beta chain) was determined in a study of CD8+CD57+ T cells in acquired aplastic anemia. Study as a whole: Mean yield of DNA from sorted CD4+ and CD8+ cells was 3.2 ug.

Whole-study findings and limits: Between patients and controls, 25 to 30 CD8+ CDR3 sequences were found in common.

Genomic DNA, the template, was used for profiling of the TCR beta VDJ and CDR3. TCRdb reprocessed the reads via MiXCR and lists one record per CDR3 protein. Of approximately 380,000 distinct CDR3 sequences in the sample, about two thirds are singletons; the top ten hold approximately 3.9%. This CDR3 has 14 amino acids. J gave up 5 bases and V 4 bases, and 6 bases lay outside the gene matches. Germline V gives CDR1 LGHDT, CDR2 YNNKEL (reference sequence). This clonotype was picked up many times. Its target is not known. The sequence came from a human donor in good health, serving as a control. The chain is built from TRBV3-1 and TRBJ2-7, with 9 bases matching TRBD1. Sample: sorted CD4+, CD8+, or CD8+CD57+ T cells (not recorded which) from PBMCs. The CDR3 region has the DNA TGTGCCAGCAGCCCCCGACAGGGGGTCGACGAGCAGTACTTC. Protein sequence: CASSPRQGVDEQYF.